Listed below are T cell receptor beta chains from one sample, sequenced in a study of cytomegalovirus exposure and HLA in healthy donors. Method: immunoSEQ multiplex PCR; TCRdb's copy keeps in-frame clones and lacks some. The sample records 140,000 to 150,000 clones, around 82% being singletons. The sequenced sample consisted of PBMCs. These receptors all stem from a woman aged 18-35 years in good health and CMV-seropositive. Each CDR3 is given with its conserved first and last residue. A D gene is named only where the DNA matches it firmly. Rows give clone size only sometimes, using once, few, many, or a class for an expanded clone.

NA	14	TRBD1	TRBJ1-5	TRBV7-2	TGTGCCAGCAGCGAGGACAGGGGCGGTCAGCCCCAGCATTTT	CASSEDRGGQPQHF
NA	15	NA	TRBJ1-6	TRBV19	TGTGCCAGTAGTATTCTAGGTGCTTATAATTCACCCCTCCACTTT	CASSILGAYNSPLHF
NA	13	NA	TRBJ2-2	TRBV30	TGTGCCTGGAGTGTAACGGGGTCCGGGGAGCTGTTTTTT	CAWSVTGSGELFF
NA	14	NA	TRBJ1-4	TRBV6-5	TGTGCCAGCAGTTACGGTCAGGGAAGTGAAAAACTGTTTTTT	CASSYGQGSEKLFF
few	16	TRBD1	TRBJ1-6	TRBV4-1	TGCGCCAGCAGCCGGACAGGGGGTTTTATTAATTCACCCCTCCACTTT	CASSRTGGFINSPLHF
NA	13	NA	TRBJ2-2	TRBV7-9	TGTGCCAGCAGCTTGGGGGGATCCGGGGAGCTGTTTTTT	CASSLGGSGELFF
NA	14	NA	TRBJ1-2	TRBV7-9	TGTGCCAGCAGGTACTCGGGAGCCAACTATGGCTACACCTTC	CASRYSGANYGYTF
NA	15	TRBD1	TRBJ2-7	TRBV11-2	TGTGCCAGCAGCCTTGGACAGGTCGGGGAGTACGAGCAGTACTTC	CASSLGQVGEYEQYF
NA	13	NA	TRBJ1-1	TRBV19	TGTGCCAGTAGCAAGCTACTTAACACTGAAGCTTTCTTT	CASSKLLNTEAFF
NA	15	TRBD1	TRBJ1-1	TRBV18	TGTGCCAGCTCACCATTGGGACAGTCGAACACTGAAGCTTTCTTT	CASSPLGQSNTEAFF
NA	12	NA	TRBJ1-3	TRBV27	TGTGCCAGCAAGAGTGCTGGAAACACCATATATTTT	CASKSAGNTIYF
NA	16	NA	TRBJ1-6	TRBV27	TGTGCCAGCAGTTTCGCGGCAGGGGCTCTAAACTCACCCCTCCACTTT	CASSFAAGALNSPLHF
NA	18	TRBD1	TRBJ2-5	TRBV13	TGTGCCAGCAGTTCACAGGGGGCTCCCGATACTTGGCGGGAGACCCAGTACTTC	CASSSQGAPDTWRETQYF